These 7 T cell receptor beta chains share one sample of origin, sequenced in a study of T-cell memory formation after mild COVID-19. TCRdb re-called the 5' RACE reads through MiXCR, storing one row per CDR3 protein. The sample shows approximately 150,000 distinct CDR3 sequences, around 13% of them seen only once. Sample: PBMCs or a T cell subset sorted from them (not recorded which). These receptor sequences come from a man between 18 and 29 years old who had mild COVID-19 (a few samples of this study predate the infection). Cell type and time point are not known.

This clonotype was seen a few times. This sequence joins TRBV4-2 and TRBJ2-5; D is perhaps TRBD2 (6 bases). V dropped 0 bases and J dropped 5 bases, with 13 bases sitting between them. Germline V gene lookup returns CDR1 LGHNA and CDR2 YNFKEQ. The CDR3 sequence is 15 residues long. The CDR3 nucleotides are TGTGCCAGCAGCCAAGATCCATCGGGGGACGAGACCCAGTACTTC. Its protein product is CASSQDPSGDETQYF.

This clonotype was counted many times. The gene calls are TRBV4-1 and TRBJ1-6, with unresolved D. Trimming took 5 bases from V and 10 from J, leaving 12 bases between them. The germline V gene has CDR1 MGHRA and CDR2 YSYEKL. The length of the CDR3 is 13 residues. In DNA form, the CDR3 reads TGCGCCAGCAGCAGCGGTCCAGACTCACCCCTCCACTTT. This encodes CASSSGPDSPLHF.

The rearrangement links TRBV7-8 to TRBJ2-1; 13 nucleotides agree with TRBD2. Germline assignment: CDR1 SGHVS and CDR2 FQNEAQ. The CDR3 extends over 17 amino acids. Germline trimming cut 4 bases from V and 2 bases from J; bases unmatched to any gene: 5. CDR3 nucleotides: TGTGCCAGCAGCTCCTCTGGACTAGCGGGAGCCTACAATGAGCAGTTCTTC. Translated, it gives CASSSSGLAGAYNEQFF.

There are a few counts of this clonotype. The chain uses TRBV7-8 and TRBJ1-1; 7 nucleotides line up with TRBD1. After removal of 5 bases from V and 8 bases from J, the junction contained 2 bases not matched to a gene. CDR3 length: 11 amino acids. Germline values: CDR1 SGHVS, CDR2 FQNEAQ. CDR3 amino acids: CASSPTGEAFF. The CDR3 nucleotides read TGTGCCAGCAGCCCGACAGGGGAAGCTTTCTTT.

The gene calls are TRBV7-2 and TRBJ2-3, with 9 bases identical to TRBD2. Germline V gene sequence: CDR1 SGHTA, CDR2 FQGNSA. The V segment lost 5 bases and the J segment 6 bases; nucleotides outside the gene matches: 6. The CDR3 sequence is 14 residues long. The CDR3 bases are TGTGCCAGCAGCCCTGCGGGGGGGGTGGATACGCAGTATTTT. Translation gives CASSPAGGVDTQYF.

The table lists this clonotype with a few counts. The V gene is TRBV27, the J gene TRBJ2-7; D is possibly TRBD1 or TRBD2 (5 bases each). V gave up 3 bases and J gave up 6 bases, with 24 bases separating them. Germline loops: CDR1 MNHEY, CDR2 SMNVEV (reference sequence). The CDR3 length is 17 residues. The DNA for the CDR3 is TGTGCCAGCAGTTTCTGGCCAGGGCTGGGGGTGAGGGGCGAGCAGTACTTC. Its translation: CASSFWPGLGVRGEQYF.

The genes are TRBV12-3 or TRBV12-4 and TRBJ1-5; no reliable D call. V was cut by 3 bases and J by 7 bases, with 7 bases left in between. This CDR3 is 12 amino acids long. CDR3 nucleotides: TGTGCCAGCAGTTTTGAGGGACAGCCCCAGCATTTT. This sequence encodes CASSFEGQPQHF.